The 13 T cell receptor beta chains below were found in one sample sequenced in a study of Ad26.COV2.S vaccination and SARS-CoV-2 variants. Treatment described: 15 to 20 received Ad26.COV2.S at low or high dose, single or two shots; a few received placebo; per-sample allocation not given. The investigators took samples on day 63 after the first vaccine or placebo injection. Here immunoSEQ multiplex PCR was the method, and the copy in TCRdb shows in-frame clones only, minus some. The data show roughly 380,000 clones, roughly 90% seen once. The sequencing used peripheral blood, collected in a trial of Ad26.COV2.S vaccine versus placebo. These receptors came from a person between 18 and 60 years old who received the Ad26.COV2.S COVID-19 vaccine or a placebo.

The rearrangement joins TRBV6-4 to TRBJ1-1, with a weak D call TRBD1 (5 bases). The germline gives CDR1 MRHNA, CDR2 SNTAGT. Trimming stripped 6 bases from V and 4 bases from J, with 18 bases between. CDR3 size: 15 residues. CDR3 sequence: CASRGEGLIGTEAFF. The CDR3 DNA sequence: TGTGCCAGCAGAGGAGAGGGGTTGATAGGCACTGAAGCTTTCTTT.

A word on this clone: The same CDR3 arises from other DNA sequences in this sample as well. The chain employs TRBV29-1 and TRBJ2-2; 10 positions agree with TRBD1. The CDR3 runs to 12 residues. CDR1 and CDR2 from the germline V gene are SQVTM and ANQGSEA. The CDR3 reads CSGDRGTGELFF. Written as DNA, the CDR3 is TGCAGTGGGGACAGGGGCACCGGGGAGCTGTTTTTT.

The genes are TRBV5-1 and TRBJ1-5; the match to TRBD1 covers 7 bases. Germline CDR1 is SGHRS and CDR2 is YFSETQ. Unmatched junction bases numbered 13, after V lost 4 bases and J lost 6 bases. The CDR3 has 16 amino acids. The CDR3 coding sequence is TGCGCCAGCAGCCCATCCGACAGGGCGAGGGGTCAGCCCCAGCATTTT. Translated: CASSPSDRARGQPQHF. Variable domain in full (rest from reference TRBV5-1 and TRBJ1-5): KAGVTQTPRYLIKTRGQQVTLSCSPISGHRSVSWYQQTPGQGLQFLFEYFSETQRNKGNFPGRFSGRQFSNSRSEMNVSTLELGDSALYLCASSPSDRARGQPQHFGDGTRLSIL.

The chain recombines TRBV6-5 with TRBJ2-5; TRBD2 is a possible D gene (6 bases). CDR3 length: 12 residues. Trimming left V 2 bases short and J 5 bases short, with 6 bases between. Germline lookup yields CDR1 MNHEY and CDR2 SVGAGI. This chain's CDR3 is CASSYGRETQYF. The CDR3, as DNA: TGTGCCAGCAGTTACGGGAGGGAGACCCAGTACTTC.

The chain couples TRBV14 to TRBJ2-4, with D uncertain. V was pared by 1 base and J by 9 bases, with 7 bases between. Germline CDR1 is SGHDN and CDR2 is FVKESK. This CDR3 is 12 amino acids long. The CDR3, as DNA: TGTGCCAGCAGCCAAGTAGGGCCCATTCAGTACTTC. It yields the protein CASSQVGPIQYF.

The chain couples TRBV5-4 to TRBJ2-5; possibly TRBD2 for D (7 bases). In germline, CDR1 is SGHNT, CDR2 YYREEE (reference sequence). Trimming took 4 bases from V and 7 from J, leaving 20 bases between them. The CDR3 is made up of 15 amino acids. In DNA form, the CDR3 reads TGTGCCAGCAGCCCGCGGGGGCCGGACCTTAGGACCCAGTACTTC. It translates to CASSPRGPDLRTQYF.

The V call is TRBV5-6, the J call TRBJ2-7; possibly TRBD1 for D (5 bases). The germline V gene has CDR1 SGHDT and CDR2 YYEEEE. V was trimmed by 2 bases and J by 3 bases, leaving 9 bases between them. The CDR3 covers 13 residues. The CDR3 is CASSLFDSYEQYF. The CDR3 region has the DNA TGTGCCAGCAGCTTATTCGACAGCTACGAGCAGTACTTC.

J is TRBJ2-2 and V is TRBV3-1 (or the pseudogene TRBV3-2); 8 bases agree with TRBD1. Trimming at V came to 5 bases and at J to 3 bases, leaving 2 bases not matched to a gene. The germline V gene encodes CDR1 LGHDT and CDR2 YNNKEL (reference sequence). This CDR3 is built from 14 residues. The CDR3, as DNA: TGTGCCAGCAGCTTACAGGGGGACACCGGGGAGCTGTTTTTT. Translating it yields CASSLQGDTGELFF.

In nucleotides, the CDR3 is TGTGCCAGCAGCTTAATTGGGACAAATGAGCTGTTTTTT. Residues: CASSLIGTNELFF. The chain couples TRBV7-3 to TRBJ2-2, with D perhaps TRBD1 (6 bases). Looked up from germline, CDR1 is SGHTA and CDR2 is FQGTGA. V lost 1 base to trimming and J lost 11 bases, with 11 bases between them. This CDR3 spans 13 amino acids.

The chain links TRBV4-3 to TRBJ1-1, with D hard to call. Germline loops: CDR1 LGHNA, CDR2 YSLEER. V gave up 3 bases and J gave up 1 base, with 15 bases separating them. This CDR3 contains 16 residues. Written as DNA, the CDR3 is TGCGCCAGCAGCCAGCCGGCCGGAAGGAGGAACACTGAAGCTTTCTTT. This sequence encodes CASSQPAGRRNTEAFF.

The V gene is TRBV18, the J gene TRBJ2-5, with D possibly TRBD2 on 5 matching bases. CDR3 length: 14 residues. CDR1 is KGHSH, CDR2 LQKENI, per germline. V lost 2 bases and J 5 bases, leaving 12 bases between the germline ends. The CDR3 DNA is TGTGCCAGCTCACCAGCGGGCAGCAGGGAGACCCAGTACTTC. Translating gives CASSPAGSRETQYF. The full variable domain, its missing parts supplied by reference TRBV18 and TRBJ2-5, is NAGVMQNPRHLVRRRGQEARLRCSPMKGHSHVYWYRQLPEEGLKFMVYLQKENIIDESGMPKERFSAEFPKEGPSILRIQQVVRGDSAAYFCASSPAGSRETQYFGPGTRLLVL.

The genes are TRBV5-4 and TRBJ2-7; 9 bases line up with TRBD1. The CDR3 has 15 residues. J gave up 3 bases and V 2 bases, and 6 bases lay outside the gene matches. Germline V gene sequence: CDR1 SGHNT, CDR2 YYREEE (reference sequence). The CDR3 is CASSFGGQGYYEQYF. CDR3 DNA: TGTGCCAGCAGCTTTGGTGGACAGGGGTACTACGAGCAGTACTTC.

J is TRBJ1-4 and V is TRBV5-4, with D maybe TRBD1 (5 bases). The ends were cut back, 4 bases at V and 0 bases at J, with 13 bases in the middle. CDR1 is SGHNT, CDR2 YYREEE, per germline (reference sequence). This CDR3 region has 16 residues. This chain's CDR3 is CASSPNPQATNEKLFF. The CDR3 bases are TGTGCCAGCAGCCCGAACCCACAGGCAACTAATGAAAAACTGTTTTTT. Full variable domain (missing parts from reference TRBV5-4 and TRBJ1-4): ETGVTQSPTHLIKTRGQQVTLRCSSQSGHNTVSWYQQALGQGPQFIFQYYREEENGRGNFPPRFSGLQFPNYSSELNVNALELDDSALYLCASSPNPQATNEKLFFGSGTQLSVL.